The clone carrying this T cell receptor (beta chain) has only a few counts. Its target is unknown. This CDR3 contains 16 residues. Germline values: CDR1 SEHNR, CDR2 FQNEAQ (reference sequence). J lost 3 bases, V lost 4 bases, and 10 bases had no gene match. It was with a sample-barcoded 5' primer and a J-beta primer mix that a second PCR of about 6 to 12 cycles was run. TCRdb re-derived calls from the 5' RACE reads in MiXCR, one entry per CDR3 protein. Among fewer than 2,000,000 distinct CDR3 sequences listed, roughly two fifths were seen once. The data derive from a study of blood T cells in healthy people across ages. Overall study context: Per two T cells, about one barcoded beta molecule was captured through template switching. Study-wide results and limits: With donor CMV status unknown, expanded clonotype changes were possibly confounded.

Sequencing was done on a sample of blood. The TCR sequence derives from a human donor in good health. The rearrangement uses TRBV7-9 and TRBJ1-2; 8 bases fit TRBD1. CDR3 region: CASSSYRGQEYYGYTF. The CDR3 coding sequence is TGTGCCAGCAGCTCTTACCGGGGACAGGAGTACTATGGCTACACCTTC.